This T cell receptor (beta chain) was captured by sequencing in a study of T cells in Graves' hyperthyroidism and ophthalmopathy. Researchers amplified the TCR beta CDR3 regions from RNA transcripts. The TCR CDR3 was amplified in a first-round RT-PCR using the HTBI primer set. TCRdb reprocessed the multiplex PCR reads via MiXCR and lists one record per CDR3 protein. The data hold hundreds of thousands of distinct CDR3 sequences, with approximately 15% observed a single time. Study conclusions and caveats: Ophthalmopathy was model-predicted a median 6.5 months pre-onset.

Per the germline V gene, CDR1 is SGHTS and CDR2 is YDEGEE. The CDR3 spans 14 residues. V lost 4 bases and J 9 bases, leaving 17 bases between the germline ends. This clonotype was seen more than once but under ten times. Its specificity is unknown. Graves' hyperthyroidism was deemed stable absent ophthalmopathy progression within 18 months. The TCR comes from a woman between 18 and 29 years old with Graves' hyperthyroidism. J is TRBJ2-1 and V is TRBV5-8; D remains unclear. Specimen: blood. The CDR3 DNA reads as TGTGCCAGCAGCAAGCCCGGGCCGGAGCTTGAGCAGTTCTTC. Amino acids: CASSKPGPELEQFF.